This T cell receptor (beta chain) was profiled in a study of CD8+ T cells in alopecia areata. Once RNA had been extracted, it was reverse transcribed into cDNA to act as the sequencing template. Generated by immunoSEQ multiplex PCR, the TCRdb table keeps only in-frame clones and is missing some. The sample records under 250,000 clones, over 60% being singletons. Study-wide findings and caveats: Persistence during tofacitinib was seen for many expanded lesional clones in scalp and blood.

The CDR3 runs to 13 residues. Germline values: CDR1 SQVTM, CDR2 ANQGSEA. Note on this clone: Its antigen is not identified.

Treatment indicated: oral pan-JAK inhibitor, 5-10 mg twice daily. Collected material from alopecia areata patients comprised lesional scalp punch biopsies and peripheral blood. This rearrangement joins TRBV29-1 to TRBJ2-6; no firm D call. This sample comprised CD4+ T cells sorted from blood, obtained around week 44, from a patient treated with tofacitinib. The clonotype was recovered from a human donor with alopecia areata. The CDR3 is CSVMHSGANVLTF. The CDR3 DNA reads as TGCAGTGTCATGCACTCTGGGGCCAACGTCCTGACTTTC.